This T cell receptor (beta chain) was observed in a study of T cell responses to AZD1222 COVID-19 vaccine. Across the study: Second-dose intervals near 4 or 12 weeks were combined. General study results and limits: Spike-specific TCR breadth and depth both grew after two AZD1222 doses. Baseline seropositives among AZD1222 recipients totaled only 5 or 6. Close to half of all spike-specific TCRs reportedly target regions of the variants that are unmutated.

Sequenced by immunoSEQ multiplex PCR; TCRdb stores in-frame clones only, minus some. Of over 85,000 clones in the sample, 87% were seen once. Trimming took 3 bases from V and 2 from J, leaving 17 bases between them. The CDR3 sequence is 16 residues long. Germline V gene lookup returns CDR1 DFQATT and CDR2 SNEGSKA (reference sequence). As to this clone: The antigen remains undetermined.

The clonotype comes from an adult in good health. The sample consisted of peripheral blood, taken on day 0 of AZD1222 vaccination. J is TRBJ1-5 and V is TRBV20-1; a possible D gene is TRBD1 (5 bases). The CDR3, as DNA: TGCAGTGCTAGTTGGTTAGGGGATTGGGGCAATCAGCCCCAGCATTTT. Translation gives CSASWLGDWGNQPQHF.